The 5 T cell receptor beta chains listed next were all sequenced from one sample in a study of T cell responses to AZD1222 COVID-19 vaccine. Produced via immunoSEQ multiplex PCR; TCRdb's table is partial and in-frame only. The sample holds about 140,000 clones, less than 95% seen once. Source: peripheral blood, taken on day 0 of AZD1222 vaccination. The receptors derive from an adult in good health.

The chain has TRBV9 and TRBJ2-7; 8 bases match TRBD1. V dropped 2 bases and J dropped 2; count of bases not matched to a gene: 3. The germline V gene encodes CDR1 SGDLS and CDR2 YYNGEE. CDR3 length equals 14 residues. The CDR3, as DNA: TGTGCCAGCAGCGTCGGACAGGGACCCTACGAGCAGTACTTC. Its protein product is CASSVGQGPYEQYF.

This rearrangement joins TRBV5-8 to TRBJ1-1; D may be TRBD1 (5 bases). In germline, CDR1 is SGHTS, CDR2 YDEGEE. V was clipped by 0 bases and J by 4 bases, with 13 bases between them. The CDR3 loop spans 15 amino acids. The CDR3 sequence is CASSLAGGPGTEAFF. The CDR3 region has the DNA TGTGCCAGCAGCTTGGCCGGGGGACCGGGCACTGAAGCTTTCTTT.

The chain recombines TRBV4-1 with TRBJ2-7, with D unclear. The CDR3 is made up of 13 amino acids. Germline V gives CDR1 MGHRA, CDR2 YSYEKL. Trimming removed 2 bases at V and 3 bases at J, with 8 bases between. DNA for the CDR3: TGCGCCAGCAGCCAATACGAAGGCTACGAGCAGTACTTC. Its protein product is CASSQYEGYEQYF.

This clone has just one count. The V gene is TRBV7-9, the J gene TRBJ1-1, with a weak D call TRBD1 (5 bases). CDR1 and CDR2 (germline): SEHNR, FQNEAQ (reference sequence). With 7 bases removed from V and 3 bases from J, the gap between germline ends came to 18 bases. This CDR3 is 15 amino acids long. The CDR3 DNA reads as TGTGCCAGCACCAAAGACGGCAGGGCAGACACTGAAGCTTTCTTT. It specifies CASTKDGRADTEAFF.

The chain has TRBV7-9 and TRBJ1-1, with D unresolved. Per germline, CDR1 SEHNR and CDR2 FQNEAQ (reference sequence). This CDR3 comprises 15 residues. V was clipped by 1 base and J by 0 bases, with 9 bases between them. CDR3: CASSLDPGLNTEAFF. The DNA for the CDR3 is TGTGCCAGCAGCTTAGATCCGGGATTGAACACTGAAGCTTTCTTT.